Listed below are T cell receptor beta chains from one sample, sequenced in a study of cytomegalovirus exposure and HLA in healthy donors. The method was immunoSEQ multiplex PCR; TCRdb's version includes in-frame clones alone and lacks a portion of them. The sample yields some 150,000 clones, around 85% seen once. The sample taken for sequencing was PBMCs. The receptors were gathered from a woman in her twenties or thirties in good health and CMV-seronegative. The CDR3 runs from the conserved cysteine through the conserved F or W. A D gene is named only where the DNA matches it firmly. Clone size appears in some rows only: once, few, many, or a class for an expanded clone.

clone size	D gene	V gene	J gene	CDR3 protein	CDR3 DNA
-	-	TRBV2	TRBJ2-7	CASSYEGRNRVYEQYF	TGTGCCAGCAGCTATGAGGGCAGGAATCGTGTCTACGAGCAGTACTTC
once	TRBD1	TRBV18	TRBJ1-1	CASSPTGGNTEAFF	TGTGCCAGCTCACCGACAGGGGGGAACACTGAAGCTTTCTTT
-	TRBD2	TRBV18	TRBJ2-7	CASSPGLAESEQYF	TGTGCCAGCTCCCCGGGACTAGCAGAAAGCGAGCAGTACTTC
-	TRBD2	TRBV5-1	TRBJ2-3	CASSLRLARVADTQYF	TGCGCCAGCAGCCTCCGACTAGCGAGGGTGGCAGATACGCAGTATTTT
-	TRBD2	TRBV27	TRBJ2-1	CASSSPPGLANMNEQFF	TGTGCCAGCAGTTCACCACCGGGACTAGCGAATATGAATGAGCAGTTCTTC
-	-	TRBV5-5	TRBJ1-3	CASDEDRIGGNTIYF	TGTGCCAGCGACGAGGACAGAATCGGTGGAAACACCATATATTTT
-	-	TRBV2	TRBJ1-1	CASRPGQLNTEAFF	TGTGCCAGCAGACCCGGACAGTTGAACACTGAAGCTTTCTTT
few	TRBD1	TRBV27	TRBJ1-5	CASSLYRGSQPQHF	TGTGCCAGCAGTTTGTACAGGGGAAGTCAGCCCCAGCATTTT
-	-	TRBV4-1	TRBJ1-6	CASSQDLGSPLHF	TGCGCCAGCAGCCAAGACCTGGGCTCACCCCTCCACTTT
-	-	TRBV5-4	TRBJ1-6	CASSPHRGYNSPLHF	TGTGCCAGCAGCCCCCACCGGGGGTATAATTCACCCCTCCACTTT
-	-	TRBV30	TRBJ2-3	CAWSDRPTDTQYF	TGTGCCTGGAGTGACAGGCCCACAGATACGCAGTATTTT
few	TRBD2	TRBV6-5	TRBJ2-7	CASRIGLAGEQYF	TGTGCCAGCAGGATTGGACTAGCTGGCGAGCAGTACTTC